The clone carrying this T cell receptor beta chain was detected ten times or more. With each sample, at least 5.5 micrograms of total RNA were extracted. The sample is drawn from a study of blood T cells in healthy people across ages. CDR3 length: 14 amino acids. Trimming took 5 bases from V and 4 from J, leaving 12 bases between them. Germline assignment: CDR1 MNHEY and CDR2 SVGAGI. The second PCR ran roughly 7 to 12 cycles with a sample-barcoded 5' primer and J-beta primers. TCRdb re-called the 5' RACE reads with MiXCR, one entry per CDR3 protein. The sample shows about 650,000 distinct CDR3 sequences, roughly 30% of them seen only once.

This chain uses TRBV6-5 with TRBJ1-5, with D possibly matching TRBD1 (6 bases). What was sequenced was blood. This receptor was taken from a woman aged 80 or over in good health. The CDR3 DNA reads TGTGCCAGCAGTCGAACAGGGCCGAATCAGCCCCAGCATTTT. Translating gives CASSRTGPNQPQHF.